These 2 T cell receptor beta chains were sequenced from one sample in a study of human T cells and chemical hapten exposure. Described time point: pre-sensitization, week 0. The treatment: therapeutic diphenylcyclopropenone sensitization with weekly scalp DPC. Blood, whole and unfractionated, served as the source for total RNA extraction. TCRdb redid the calling of the RACE reads with MiXCR, one entry per CDR3 protein. The sample records under 40,000 distinct CDR3 sequences, under 13% being singletons. This sample comprised whole blood, obtained in connection with sensitization to the hapten diphenylcyclopropenone (DPC). These receptors were obtained from a man aged 45 to 65 with alopecia areata. Some clones in this sample may be carry-over from other donors' samples.

This clonotype was seen many times. The chain carries TRBV20-1 and TRBJ2-3, with TRBD2 identical over 12 bases. The CDR3 is made up of 16 amino acids. Per the germline V gene, CDR1 is DFQATT and CDR2 is SNEGSKA (reference sequence). Trimming at V came to 5 bases and at J to 4 bases, leaving 10 bases not matched to a gene. The CDR3 bases are TGCAGTGCTCTGCTAGCGGGAGGGCCCTCTGCAGATACGCAGTATTTT. Its protein is CSALLAGGPSADTQYF.

The CDR3 DNA follows: TGTGCCACCAGTGATGGACAGGGCCCCGGCTACGAGCAGTACTTC. Protein sequence: CATSDGQGPGYEQYF. J is TRBJ2-7 and V is TRBV24-1; 8 nucleotides match TRBD1. The germline CDR1 and CDR2 sequences are KGHDR and SFDVKD. This CDR3 has 15 residues. V lost 3 bases, J lost 3 bases, and 6 bases stayed unmatched.